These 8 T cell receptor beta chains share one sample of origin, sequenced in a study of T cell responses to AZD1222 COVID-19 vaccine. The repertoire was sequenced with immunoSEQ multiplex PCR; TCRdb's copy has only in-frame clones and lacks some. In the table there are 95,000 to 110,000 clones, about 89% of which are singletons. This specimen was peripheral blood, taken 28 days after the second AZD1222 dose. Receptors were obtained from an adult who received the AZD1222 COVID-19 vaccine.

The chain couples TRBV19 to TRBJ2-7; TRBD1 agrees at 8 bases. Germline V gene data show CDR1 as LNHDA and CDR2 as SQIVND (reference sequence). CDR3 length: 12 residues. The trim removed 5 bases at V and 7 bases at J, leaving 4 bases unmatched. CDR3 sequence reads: CASSFDRGEQYF. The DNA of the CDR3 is TGTGCCAGTAGTTTCGACAGGGGTGAGCAGTACTTC.

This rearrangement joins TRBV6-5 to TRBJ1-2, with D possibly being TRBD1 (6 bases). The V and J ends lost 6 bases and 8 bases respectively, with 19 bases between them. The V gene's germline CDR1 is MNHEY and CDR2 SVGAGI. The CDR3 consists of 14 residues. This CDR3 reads CASSLGTPLLGYTF. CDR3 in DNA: TGTGCCAGCAGCTTAGGGACACCACTCCTAGGCTACACCTTC.

CDR3 amino acids: CASSHTGWASPLHF. Here the CDR3 DNA reads TGCGCCAGCAGCCATACAGGATGGGCCTCACCCCTCCACTTT. This chain links TRBV4-1 with TRBJ1-6, with D possibly matching TRBD1 (5 bases). The V end was cut by 3 bases, the J end by 10 bases, with 13 bases between. The CDR3 spans 14 residues. The germline CDR1 and CDR2 sequences are MGHRA and YSYEKL.

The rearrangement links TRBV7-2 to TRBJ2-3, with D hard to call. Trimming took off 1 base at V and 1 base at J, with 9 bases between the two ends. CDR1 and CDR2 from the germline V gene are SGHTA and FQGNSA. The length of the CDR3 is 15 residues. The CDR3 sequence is CASSLEARRTDTQYF. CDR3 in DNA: TGTGCCAGCAGCTTAGAGGCTAGACGCACAGATACGCAGTATTTT.

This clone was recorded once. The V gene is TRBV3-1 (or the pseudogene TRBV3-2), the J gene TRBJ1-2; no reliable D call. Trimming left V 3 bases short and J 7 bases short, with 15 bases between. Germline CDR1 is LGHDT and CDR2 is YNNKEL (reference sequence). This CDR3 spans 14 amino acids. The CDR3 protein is CASSQLSGSGGYTF. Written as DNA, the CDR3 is TGTGCCAGCAGCCAGCTAAGTGGGTCGGGTGGCTACACCTTC.

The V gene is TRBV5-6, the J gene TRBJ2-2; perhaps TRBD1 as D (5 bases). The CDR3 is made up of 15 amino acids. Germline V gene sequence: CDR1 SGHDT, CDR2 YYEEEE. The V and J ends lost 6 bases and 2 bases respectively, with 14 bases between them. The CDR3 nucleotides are TGTGCCAGCACCCCCCCAGGGAAAAACACCGGGGAGCTGTTTTTT. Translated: CASTPPGKNTGELFF.

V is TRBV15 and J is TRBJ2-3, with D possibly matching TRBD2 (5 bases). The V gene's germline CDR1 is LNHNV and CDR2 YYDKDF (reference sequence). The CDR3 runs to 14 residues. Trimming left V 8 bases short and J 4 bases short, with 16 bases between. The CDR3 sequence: CATRHGKIADTQYF. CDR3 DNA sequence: TGTGCCACCCGACACGGGAAGATAGCAGATACGCAGTATTTT.

The DNA for the CDR3 is TGTGCCAGTGAAACAGGAGCATCTGGAAACACCATATATTTT. Its translation: CASETGASGNTIYF. The chain links TRBV19 to TRBJ1-3, with D perhaps matching TRBD1 (5 bases). V gave up 8 bases and J gave up 1 base, with 12 bases separating them. The germline V gene has CDR1 LNHDA and CDR2 SQIVND (reference sequence). The CDR3 has 14 residues.